Below, one T cell receptor beta chain is given with its context. These data are taken from a study of memory CD4+ T cells and cytomegalovirus serostatus. Trimming left V 5 bases short and J 10 bases short, with 22 bases between. Germline CDR1 and CDR2: SGHTA and FQGTGA. The length of the CDR3 is 15 residues. Single viable CD3+CD4+CD8-CD45RO+ cells were sorted as the memory CD4+ T cells. Serostatus was set by detecting CMV pp150, pp28, p38, p52 IgG. Method: immunoSEQ multiplex PCR; TCRdb's copy keeps in-frame clones and lacks some. The table shows about 67,000 clones, with about 70% occurring only once.

The specimen was memory CD4+ T cells from blood. The rearrangement joins TRBV7-3 to TRBJ2-3, with D possibly TRBD2 on 6 matching bases. The clonotype originates from an adult in good health and CMV-seropositive. CDR3 residues: CASSPGGAGERAQYF. The CDR3 DNA is TGTGCCAGCAGCCCCGGAGGGGCGGGTGAAAGGGCGCAGTATTTT.